These 30 T cell receptor beta chains came from one sample sequenced in a study of PD-1 blockade in classical Hodgkin lymphoma. Each and every patient relapsed after autologous stem cell transplantation, and patients got differing brentuximab vedotin exposure. Data came from immunoSEQ multiplex PCR; TCRdb stores just in-frame clones and leaves some out. The sample holds roughly 140,000 clones, around four fifths seen once. The specimen comprised peripheral blood mononuclear cells (PBMCs), sampled before the second cycle of nivolumab. The source of these receptors is a human donor with classical Hodgkin lymphoma.

This chain connects TRBV5-5 to TRBJ1-2, with TRBD1 matching 8 bases. The J segment lost 0 bases and the V segment lost 4 bases, leaving 5 bases of the junction unmatched. The germline V gene has CDR1 SGHKS and CDR2 YYEKEE (reference sequence). There are 15 residues in the CDR3. Here the CDR3 reads CASSLRQGTNYGYTF. In DNA, the CDR3 is TGTGCCAGCAGCCTTAGACAGGGGACTAACTATGGCTACACCTTC. The full variable domain, in which reference TRBV5-5 and TRBJ1-2 provide the parts outside the CDR3, is DAGVTQSPTHLIKTRGQQVTLRCSPISGHKSVSWYQQVLGQGPQFIFQYYEKEERGRGNFPDRFSARQFPNYSSELNVNALLLGDSALYLCASSLRQGTNYGYTFGSGTRLTVV.

This clone was seen only once. The chain carries TRBV5-1 and TRBJ1-4; D perhaps matches TRBD1 (6 bases). Germline CDR1 SGHRS, CDR2 YFSETQ. This CDR3 is 14 amino acids long. Between the trimmed V and J ends, which lost 2 bases and 6 bases, there was a span of 11 bases. The CDR3 spells CASSFSGVDEKLFF. The DNA for the CDR3 is TGCGCCAGCAGCTTCTCAGGGGTAGATGAAAAACTGTTTTTT.

The chain joins TRBV5-6 to TRBJ1-3, with D uncertain. Germline lookup yields CDR1 SGHDT and CDR2 YYEEEE. The CDR3 runs to 15 residues. Trimming pared 3 bases from V and 2 bases from J, leaving 12 bases between. CDR3 sequence (DNA): TGTGCCAGCAGCTCCGGTGGGTACGCTGGAAACACCATATATTTT. Its protein is CASSSGGYAGNTIYF.

This clone was counted a few times. The chain couples TRBV6-1 to TRBJ2-3; tentative D call: TRBD1 (6 bases). Trimming cost V 2 bases and J 1 base, with 7 bases left between them. CDR3 length: 14 amino acids. Germline V gene lookup returns CDR1 MNHNS and CDR2 SASEGT. The CDR3 DNA is TGTGCCAGCAGTGAACCAGGGGGCACAGATACGCAGTATTTT. Translation: CASSEPGGTDTQYF.

This chain connects TRBV25-1 to TRBJ1-2; D is uncertain. The CDR3 has 16 residues. Per the germline V gene, CDR1 is MGHDK and CDR2 is SYGVNS. Trimming cost V 7 bases and J 2 bases, with 20 bases left between them. CDR3 sequence: CASNPWVESPNYGYTF. The CDR3 DNA reads TGTGCCAGCAATCCCTGGGTGGAGTCTCCCAACTATGGCTACACCTTC.

This rearrangement joins TRBV5-8 to TRBJ2-5; a possible D gene is TRBD1 (5 bases). Germline V CDR1 and CDR2: SGHTS, YDEGEE. V dropped 4 bases and J dropped 5 bases, with 12 bases sitting between them. The CDR3 loop spans 13 amino acids. The CDR3 region has the DNA TGTGCCAGCAGCCCAGGGCTGCGGGAGACCCAGTACTTC. Translated, it gives CASSPGLRETQYF.

V is TRBV6-1 and J is TRBJ1-2, with 8 nucleotides matching TRBD1. Losses at the gene ends were 8 bases for V and 7 bases for J; bases not matched to a gene: 6. The germline CDR1 and CDR2 sequences are MNHNS and SASEGT. CDR3 length equals 12 residues. The CDR3 region is CASDTGGFGYTF. DNA of the CDR3: TGTGCCAGCGACACAGGGGGATTTGGCTACACCTTC.

The J gene is TRBJ2-1, the V gene TRBV6-5; 9 nucleotides match TRBD1. The CDR3 is 16 amino acids. The V gene end was trimmed by 2 bases and the J gene end by 9 bases; junction bases not matched to a gene: 11. CDR1 is MNHEY, CDR2 SVGAGI, per germline. CDR3 amino acids: CASSYGVGDRVTEQFF. The CDR3 coding sequence is TGTGCCAGCAGTTACGGGGTAGGGGACAGGGTAACTGAGCAGTTCTTC.

The V gene is TRBV7-9, the J gene TRBJ2-7; no clear D gene. The germline V gene has CDR1 SEHNR and CDR2 FQNEAQ (reference sequence). This CDR3 spans 14 amino acids. V was trimmed by 4 bases and J by 1 base, leaving 11 bases between them. The CDR3 bases are TGTGCCAGCAGCTGGCTGGTGGGATCCTACGAGCAGTACTTC. It yields the protein CASSWLVGSYEQYF.

The V and J genes are TRBV6-6 and TRBJ2-7; 9 bases match TRBD1. CDR3 length: 13 residues. Germline CDR1 reads MNHNY; CDR2 reads SVGAGI (reference sequence). V gave up 5 bases and J gave up 7 bases; unmatched junction bases: 6. The chain's CDR3 is CASSPGTGLEQYF. The CDR3 DNA follows: TGTGCCAGCAGTCCCGGGACAGGGTTAGAGCAGTACTTC.

This clone was seen just once. The gene calls are TRBV7-3 and TRBJ2-2; TRBD1 matches 10 bases. Germline assignment: CDR1 SGHTA and CDR2 FQGTGA. J gave up 7 bases and V 5 bases, and 4 bases lay outside the gene matches. CDR3 size: 14 residues. The CDR3 protein is CASSARTGGGELFF. Here the CDR3 DNA reads TGTGCCAGCAGCGCCCGGACAGGGGGCGGGGAGCTGTTTTTT.

This sequence joins TRBV5-4 and TRBJ2-5; D uncertain. Germline V lookup: CDR1 SGHNT, CDR2 YYREEE (reference sequence). The CDR3 sequence is 13 residues long. Trimming shortened V by 0 bases and J by 2 bases, and 5 bases separated the two germline ends. CDR3 in amino acids: CASSLELQETQYF. CDR3 coding DNA: TGTGCCAGCAGCTTGGAACTACAAGAGACCCAGTACTTC.

The chain combines TRBV7-2 with TRBJ2-7; 9 positions agree with TRBD1. This CDR3 is built from 13 residues. J was trimmed by 5 bases and V by 5 bases; bases with no gene match: 4. Germline values: CDR1 SGHTA, CDR2 FQGNSA. CDR3 in DNA: TGTGCCAGCAGCCGGACAGGGGTTAACGAGCAGTACTTC. Encoded protein: CASSRTGVNEQYF. Variable domain in full (rest from reference TRBV7-2 and TRBJ2-7): GAGVSQSPSNKVTEKGKDVELRCDPISGHTALYWYRQSLGQGLEFLIYFQGNSAPDKSGLPSDRFSAERTGGSVSTLTIQRTQQEDSAVYLCASSRTGVNEQYFGPGTRLTVT.

The rearrangement links TRBV21-1 to TRBJ2-4; the table's D gene call, TRBD2, was not cross checked with the DNA. TRBV21-1 is listed as a pseudogene. This CDR3 contains 17 residues. The CDR3 region is CASSTAGDCLAKNIQYF. The CDR3 DNA is TGTGCCAGCAGCACGGCGGGGGACTGCCTAGCCAAAAACATTCAGTACTTC.

This clone was seen a handful of times. The rearrangement links TRBV19 to TRBJ2-3; 9 positions agree with TRBD2. V shed 5 bases, J shed 3 bases, and the junction held 12 bases outside the gene matches. Germline V CDR1 and CDR2: LNHDA, SQIVND (reference sequence). This CDR3 is 17 amino acids long. CDR3 in amino acids: CASSVVGGGAGTDTQYF. The CDR3 nucleotides read TGTGCCAGTAGTGTGGTCGGCGGGGGGGCCGGGACAGATACGCAGTATTTT.

The rearrangement joins TRBV19 to TRBJ1-4, with 7 positions matching TRBD1. V shed 1 base, J shed 7 bases, and the junction held 6 bases outside the gene matches. Germline V CDR1 and CDR2: LNHDA, SQIVND (reference sequence). The CDR3 runs to 15 residues. CDR3 sequence reads: CASSIGSAGGEKLFF. The CDR3, as DNA: TGTGCCAGTAGTATAGGATCGGCAGGGGGTGAAAAACTGTTTTTT.

This chain uses TRBV11-3 with TRBJ2-7; D gene ambiguous. Germline V gene lookup returns CDR1 SGHNT and CDR2 YENEEA. Trimming pared 0 bases from V and 0 bases from J, leaving 6 bases between. CDR3 length equals 14 residues. For the CDR3, the DNA is TGTGCCAGCAGCTTAGACAGTTTCTCCTACGAGCAGTACTTC. Translating gives CASSLDSFSYEQYF.

V gene TRBV6-6 combines with J gene TRBJ2-2, with TRBD2 matching 9 bases. V was clipped by 4 bases and J by 3 bases; unmatched bases: 6. Germline assignment: CDR1 MNHNY and CDR2 SVGAGI (reference sequence). The CDR3 has 16 amino acids. In DNA, the CDR3 is TGTGCCAGCAGTTCCTCGACTAGCGGATACACCGGGGAGCTGTTTTTT. It encodes CASSSSTSGYTGELFF.

This clone was observed a few times. The chain joins TRBV7-7 to TRBJ2-5; D tentatively reads TRBD1 or TRBD2 (6 bases each). Per the germline V gene, CDR1 is SSHAT and CDR2 is FNYEAQ (reference sequence). Trimming stripped 1 base from V and 4 bases from J, with 13 bases between. CDR3 length: 15 amino acids. CDR3 DNA sequence: TGTGCCAGCAGCTTAGGGTCTGGGGGGCCAGAGACCCAGTACTTC. This gives the protein CASSLGSGGPETQYF.

The rearrangement uses TRBV9 and TRBJ2-3, with D uncertain. V lost 2 bases to trimming and J lost 3 bases, with 22 bases between them. CDR3 length: 18 residues. The germline gives CDR1 SGDLS, CDR2 YYNGEE. The CDR3 nucleotides read TGTGCCAGCAGCGTCTCCGTTTTATCCGCGGATTGGACAGATACGCAGTATTTT. Translation gives CASSVSVLSADWTDTQYF.

This clone rates as medium-sized. The genes are TRBV2 and TRBJ2-7; D is unclear. In germline, CDR1 is SNHLY, CDR2 FYNNEI. The V end lost 2 bases, the J end lost 2 bases, and 7 bases lay between the germline ends. CDR3 length: 13 amino acids. The CDR3 DNA reads TGTGCCAGCAGTGAATATCTTCCCTACGAGCAGTACTTC. Protein product: CASSEYLPYEQYF.

In this sample, this clone turned up once. The chain is built from TRBV2 and TRBJ1-1; D not certain. Trimming removed 5 bases from V and 2 bases from J, with 12 bases in between. The CDR3 extends over 14 amino acids. Germline CDR1 is SNHLY and CDR2 is FYNNEI. The CDR3 nucleotides are TGTGCCAGCAGTTTGTGGGAAGACAACACTGAAGCTTTCTTT. Encoded protein: CASSLWEDNTEAFF.

The rearrangement uses TRBV19 and TRBJ2-5, with 7 positions matching TRBD1. The ends lost 2 bases at V and 1 base at J; junction bases unmatched: 1. Germline V lookup: CDR1 LNHDA, CDR2 SQIVND (reference sequence). The CDR3 is 14 amino acids. As DNA, the CDR3 is TGTGCCAGTAGTATAACAGGGGTCCAAGAGACCCAGTACTTC. It yields the protein CASSITGVQETQYF.

The V gene is TRBV19, the J gene TRBJ2-6; D is ambiguous. The ends were cut back, 7 bases at V and 0 bases at J, with 4 bases in the middle. The V gene's germline CDR1 is LNHDA and CDR2 SQIVND (reference sequence). This CDR3 region has 13 residues. The CDR3 nucleotides read TGTGCCAGTAAAGTCTCTGGGGCCAACGTCCTGACTTTC. Protein: CASKVSGANVLTF.

The chain combines TRBV4-2 with TRBJ2-5; TRBD1 aligns across 9 bases. The CDR3 has 15 amino acids. Germline trimming cut 4 bases from V and 5 bases from J; bases unmatched to any gene: 8. Germline V gene data show CDR1 as LGHNA and CDR2 as YNFKEQ. The DNA for the CDR3 is TGTGCCAGCAGCCGAACAGGACAGGGGAAGGAGACCCAGTACTTC. Translation: CASSRTGQGKETQYF.

The chain links TRBV10-3 to TRBJ1-2; 7 bases line up with TRBD1. The CDR3 extends over 16 amino acids. V dropped 6 bases and J dropped 6; count of bases not matched to a gene: 16. Germline V gene lookup returns CDR1 ENHRY and CDR2 SYGVKD. Written as DNA, the CDR3 is TGTGCCATCAGCCCCCATTTGGGCCGACAGGGCGATGGCTACACCTTC. Translating gives CAISPHLGRQGDGYTF.

The chain carries TRBV7-9 and TRBJ1-6, with 7 bases fitting TRBD1. The J segment lost 7 bases and the V segment lost 2 bases, leaving 2 bases of the junction unmatched. The CDR3 is 14 amino acids. CDR1 SEHNR and CDR2 FQNEAQ come from the germline V gene (reference sequence). The CDR3 nucleotides are TGTGCCAGCAGCTTATGGGACAGCAATTCACCCCTCCACTTT. It encodes CASSLWDSNSPLHF.

The table lists this clone with a count of one. This rearrangement joins TRBV7-2 to TRBJ2-2, with D unresolved. Trimming left V 6 bases short and J 3 bases short, with 8 bases between. This CDR3 spans 13 amino acids. Germline assignment: CDR1 SGHTA and CDR2 FQGNSA. The CDR3 DNA reads TGTGCCAGCAGTTGGGATTACACCGGGGAGCTGTTTTTT. Encoded protein: CASSWDYTGELFF.

The J gene is TRBJ1-5, the V gene TRBV18; D ambiguous. The CDR3 totals 13 residues. The V gene's germline CDR1 is KGHSH and CDR2 LQKENI. Trimming left V 4 bases short and J 4 bases short, with 8 bases between. The CDR3 here is CASSQGGNQPQHF. The CDR3 nucleotides are TGTGCCAGCTCACAGGGTGGTAATCAGCCCCAGCATTTT.

This chain connects TRBV9 to TRBJ2-3, with 8 bases that match TRBD1. Germline V CDR1 and CDR2: SGDLS, YYNGEE. J gave up 2 bases and V 0 bases, and 11 bases lay outside the gene matches. The CDR3 sequence is 18 residues long. As DNA, the CDR3 is TGTGCCAGCAGCGTAGCAGCTTGGGACAGGCGATACACAGATACGCAGTATTTT. This gives the protein CASSVAAWDRRYTDTQYF.